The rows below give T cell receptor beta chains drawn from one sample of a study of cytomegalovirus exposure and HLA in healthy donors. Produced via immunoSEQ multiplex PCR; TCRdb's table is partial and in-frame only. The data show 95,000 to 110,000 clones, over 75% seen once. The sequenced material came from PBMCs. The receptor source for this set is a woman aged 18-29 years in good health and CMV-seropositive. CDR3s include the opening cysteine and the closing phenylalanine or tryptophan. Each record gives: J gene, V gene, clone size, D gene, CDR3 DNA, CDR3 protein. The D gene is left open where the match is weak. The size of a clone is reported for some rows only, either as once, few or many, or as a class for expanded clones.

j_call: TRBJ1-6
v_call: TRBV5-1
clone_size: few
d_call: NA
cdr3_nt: TGCGCCAGCAGCTTAAGGGAACAGGGTAATAATTCACCCCTCCACTTT
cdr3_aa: CASSLREQGNNSPLHF

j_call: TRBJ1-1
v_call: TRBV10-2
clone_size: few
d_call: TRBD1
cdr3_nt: TGCGCCAGCAGCCTACAGGGGTGGGCTTTCTTT
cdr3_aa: CASSLQGWAFF

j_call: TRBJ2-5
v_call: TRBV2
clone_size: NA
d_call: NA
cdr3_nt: TGTGCCAGCAGTGCAGGGACTTTTCGGGAGACCCAGTACTTC
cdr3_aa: CASSAGTFRETQYF

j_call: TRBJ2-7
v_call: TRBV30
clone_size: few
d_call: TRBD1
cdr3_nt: TGTGCCTGTGGGGACAGTCCGTACGAGCAGTACTTC
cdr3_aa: CACGDSPYEQYF

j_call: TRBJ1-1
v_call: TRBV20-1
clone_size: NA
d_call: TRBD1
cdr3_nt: TGCAGTGCAACCGGGACAGGTGAAGCTTTCTTT
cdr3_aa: CSATGTGEAFF

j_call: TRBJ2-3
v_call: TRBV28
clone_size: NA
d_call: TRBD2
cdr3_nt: TGTGCCAGCAGTTTCCCGGGACTAGCGGGGAGGGGAGCTAGCACAGATACGCAGTATTTT
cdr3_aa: CASSFPGLAGRGASTDTQYF

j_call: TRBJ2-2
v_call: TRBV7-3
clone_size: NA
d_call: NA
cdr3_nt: TGTGCCAGCAGCTTAAATTCTGCGAACACCGGGGAGCTGTTTTTT
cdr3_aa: CASSLNSANTGELFF

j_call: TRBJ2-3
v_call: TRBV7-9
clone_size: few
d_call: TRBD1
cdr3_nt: TGTGCCAGCAGCTTATGGACAGGGGTGCCCGATACGCAGTATTTT
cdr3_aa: CASSLWTGVPDTQYF

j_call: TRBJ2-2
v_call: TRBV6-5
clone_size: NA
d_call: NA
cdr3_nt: TGTGCCAGCAGCACGGGTCTTCTTTTGACCGGGGAGCTGTTTTTT
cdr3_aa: CASSTGLLLTGELFF

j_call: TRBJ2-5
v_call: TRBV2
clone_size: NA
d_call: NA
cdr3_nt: TGTGCCAGCAGTGAAGACCTAGTTGTGACCCAGTACTTC
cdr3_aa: CASSEDLVVTQYF

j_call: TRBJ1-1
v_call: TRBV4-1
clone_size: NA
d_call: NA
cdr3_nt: TGCGCCAGCAGCCAAGAGATGGGGCCTGAAGCTTTCTTT
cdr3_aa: CASSQEMGPEAFF